The source of this TCR beta chain is a study of neurological immune-mediated disorders. This clonotype was seen ten or more times. TCRdb used MiXCR to reprocess the 5' RACE reads, holding one entry per CDR3 protein. Of roughly 20,000 distinct CDR3 sequences in the sample, less than 15% were seen once. Germline CDR1 and CDR2: LGHNA and YNFKEQ. The CDR3 is 15 amino acids. V was trimmed by 3 bases and J by 3 bases, leaving 15 bases between them. About a million sorted CD4+ or CD8+ T cells made each library. Sequences were obtained from CD4+ T cells from blood. The TCR comes from a woman between 55 and 75 years old with HTLV-1-associated myelopathy (HAM/TSP). V and J are TRBV4-2 and TRBJ2-7; D possibly matches TRBD1 or TRBD2 (5 bases each). The CDR3 is CASSQDLGPFYEQYF. The CDR3 DNA reads as TGTGCCAGCAGCCAGGACTTGGGACCCTTCTACGAGCAGTACTTC.